The T cell receptor (beta chain) described here comes from a study of blood T cell repertoires in COVID-19. Study-wide context: From the United States, Italy and Spain came samples of acute and convalescent COVID-19.

Only in-frame clones appear in the TCRdb table, and some are missing; sequencing was by immunoSEQ multiplex PCR. The repertoire includes some 80,000 clones, 84% of them detected once, and roughly 3.5% sits in the top ten. Sequences were obtained from peripheral blood. The source is a man aged 45 to 65 with acute or convalescent COVID-19.

The DNA of the CDR3 is TGCAGCGTAGACAGGCCGAACACTGAAGCTTTCTTT. Amino acid sequence: CSVDRPNTEAFF. The genes are TRBV29-1 and TRBJ1-1; D is possibly TRBD1 (6 bases). Per germline, CDR1 SQVTM and CDR2 ANQGSEA. Trimming pared 6 bases from V and 1 base from J, leaving 9 bases between. The CDR3 extends over 12 amino acids.